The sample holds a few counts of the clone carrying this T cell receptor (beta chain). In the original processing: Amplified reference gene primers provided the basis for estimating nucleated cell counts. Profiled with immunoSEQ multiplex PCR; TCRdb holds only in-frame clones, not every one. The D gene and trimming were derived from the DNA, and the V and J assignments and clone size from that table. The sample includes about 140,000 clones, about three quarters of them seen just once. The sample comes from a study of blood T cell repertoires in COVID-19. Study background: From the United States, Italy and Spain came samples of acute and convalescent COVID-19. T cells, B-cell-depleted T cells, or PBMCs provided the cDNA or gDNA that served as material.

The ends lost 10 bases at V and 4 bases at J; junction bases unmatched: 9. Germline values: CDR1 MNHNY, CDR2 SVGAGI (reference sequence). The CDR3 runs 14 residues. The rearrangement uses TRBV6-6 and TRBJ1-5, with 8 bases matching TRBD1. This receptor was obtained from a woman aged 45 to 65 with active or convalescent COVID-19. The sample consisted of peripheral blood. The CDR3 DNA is TGTGCCACCTGGGACAGGAGCCCGAATCAGCCCCAGCATTTT. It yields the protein CATWDRSPNQPQHF.